This record looks at one T cell receptor beta chain sequence and its context. As yet, its antigen is unknown. Treatment: around 19 received Ad26.COV2.S at low or high dose, single or two shots; about 5 received placebo; per-sample allocation not given. Sample collection was performed on day 63 after the first vaccine or placebo injection. This sample was included in a study of Ad26.COV2.S vaccination and SARS-CoV-2 variants. About the research overall: Intramuscularly, Ad26.COV2.S was given either once or twice, 56 days apart.

This CDR3 contains 17 residues. The J segment lost 8 bases and the V segment lost 2 bases, leaving 13 bases of the junction unmatched. Germline V gene data show CDR1 as MGHRA and CDR2 as YSYEKL. Produced via immunoSEQ multiplex PCR; TCRdb's table is partial and in-frame only. The sample contains about 320,000 clones, over 80% of which appear only once. Findings and caveats of the study: Placebo recipients and vaccine recipients were similar in non-spike TCR breadth. After vaccination, reports described spike-specific CD8+ and CD4+ T cell responses as showing substantial breadth.

This clonotype was sampled from a person aged 18-60 years who received the Ad26.COV2.S COVID-19 vaccine or a placebo. The chain employs TRBV4-1 and TRBJ2-4, with TRBD2 matching over 9 bases. The source was peripheral blood, collected in a trial of Ad26.COV2.S vaccine versus placebo. This chain's CDR3 is CASSQTVAGGPRDIQYF. DNA of the CDR3: TGCGCCAGCAGCCAAACCGTTGCGGGGGGGCCCAGGGACATTCAGTACTTC.